One sample yielded the 16 T cell receptor beta chains listed below, sequenced in a study of control samples from healthy donors and cancer patients. The method was immunoSEQ multiplex PCR; TCRdb's version includes in-frame clones alone and lacks a portion of them. The sample lists around 100,000 clones; around 88% were seen once. The material sequenced was blood. The receptors here all came from a young man in good health.

The chain recombines TRBV9 with TRBJ2-7; D might be TRBD1 or TRBD2, each matching 5 bases. Germline V gene sequence: CDR1 SGDLS, CDR2 YYNGEE. Trimming removed 3 bases at V and 6 bases at J, with 13 bases between. The CDR3 is made up of 13 amino acids. The CDR3 region is CASSERGKGEQYF. CDR3 DNA: TGTGCCAGCAGCGAGAGGGGAAAAGGCGAGCAGTACTTC.

CDR3 in amino acids: CASSGSPGKGTGSNQPQHF. The CDR3 DNA reads TGTGCCAGCAGCGGAAGCCCCGGAAAGGGGACAGGGTCCAATCAGCCCCAGCATTTT. V is TRBV9 and J is TRBJ1-5, with 9 bases that match TRBD1. The CDR3 runs to 19 residues. Trimming took 3 bases from V and 3 from J; bases not matched to a gene: 16. Germline CDR1 is SGDLS and CDR2 is YYNGEE.

This clone was seen only a few times. The chain combines TRBV30 with TRBJ1-2; D may be TRBD1 (5 bases). The germline V and J ends were trimmed by 4 bases and 4 bases, with 19 bases remaining between them. The CDR3 has 15 amino acids. Germline CDR1 reads GTSNPN; CDR2 reads SVGIG (reference sequence). Written as DNA, the CDR3 is TGTGCCTGGAAATTTGTGGGGGGAGGAGGCTATGGCTACACCTTC. Its protein is CAWKFVGGGGYGYTF. Complete variable domain (other parts from reference TRBV30 and TRBJ1-2): SQTIHQWPATLVQPVGSPLSLECTVEGTSNPNLYWYRQAAGRGLQLLFYSVGIGQISSEVPQNLSASRPQDRQFILSSKKLLLSDSGFYLCAWKFVGGGGYGYTFGSGTRLTVV.

The J gene is TRBJ2-4, the V gene TRBV20-1, with 9 bases aligning to TRBD1. Germline values: CDR1 DFQATT, CDR2 SNEGSKA (reference sequence). The ends lost 3 bases at V and 7 bases at J; junction bases unmatched: 10. The CDR3 consists of 15 residues. In DNA form, the CDR3 reads TGCAGTGCTAGTCCCCGCGGACAGGGGATGAACATTCAGTACTTC. It specifies CSASPRGQGMNIQYF.

This clone was found once. This chain connects TRBV4-1 to TRBJ1-1; 7 nucleotides line up with TRBD1. Germline values: CDR1 MGHRA, CDR2 YSYEKL. The ends lost 4 bases at V and 5 bases at J; junction bases unmatched: 10. The length of the CDR3 is 15 residues. The CDR3 bases are TGCGCCAGCAGCCGAGACGACAGGGAGGTGACTGAAGCTTTCTTT. This translates into CASSRDDREVTEAFF.

The chain links TRBV5-1 to TRBJ2-2, with 11 bases fitting TRBD2. The V segment lost 3 bases and the J segment 5 bases; nucleotides outside the gene matches: 15. The CDR3 covers 19 residues. Germline V gene sequence: CDR1 SGHRS, CDR2 YFSETQ. The CDR3 coding sequence is TGCGCCAGCAGCTCGGGTTACTTACTAGCGGGAGTGATGACCGGGGAGCTGTTTTTT. Translating gives CASSSGYLLAGVMTGELFF. Full variable domain (outside the CDR3, taken from reference TRBV5-1 and TRBJ2-2): KAGVTQTPRYLIKTRGQQVTLSCSPISGHRSVSWYQQTPGQGLQFLFEYFSETQRNKGNFPGRFSGRQFSNSRSEMNVSTLELGDSALYLCASSSGYLLAGVMTGELFFGEGSRLTVL.

The rearrangement joins TRBV28 to TRBJ2-5, with D perhaps matching TRBD1 (6 bases). V was cut by 3 bases and J by 5 bases, with 16 bases left in between. The V gene's germline CDR1 is MDHEN and CDR2 SYDVKM. The CDR3 totals 15 residues. The CDR3 DNA is TGTGCCAGCAGTTTCTCAAGTGGGGGCCGGGAGACCCAGTACTTC. This sequence encodes CASSFSSGGRETQYF.

This clone turned up a few times. The CDR3 protein is CASRQQLEAFF. For the CDR3, the DNA is TGTGCCAGCAGACAACAGCTGGAAGCTTTCTTT. The chain is built from TRBV12-3 or TRBV12-4 and TRBJ1-1; no definite D call. The CDR3 is 11 residues long. Trimming pared 6 bases from V and 8 bases from J, leaving 10 bases between.

This chain links TRBV6-2 or TRBV6-3 with TRBJ2-7; 8 nucleotides align to TRBD2. The CDR3 consists of 17 residues. Germline CDR1 reads MNHEY; CDR2 reads SVGEGT. V lost 0 bases and J lost 5; bases outside the gene matches: 12. The CDR3 bases are TGTGCCAGCAGTTACTCGAAGTTCGGGACTAGGTCGGACGAGCAGTACTTC. This gives the protein CASSYSKFGTRSDEQYF.

This chain links TRBV29-1 with TRBJ1-4; a weak D match, TRBD1 (5 bases). The CDR3 runs to 14 residues. V was pared by 4 bases and J by 0 bases, with 9 bases between. Looked up from germline, CDR1 is SQVTM and CDR2 is ANQGSEA. CDR3 amino acids: CSVARAATNEKLFF. CDR3 in DNA: TGCAGCGTTGCCAGGGCTGCAACTAATGAAAAACTGTTTTTT.

V is TRBV4-1 and J is TRBJ1-1; D unclear. V was clipped by 3 bases and J by 8 bases, with 16 bases between them. The CDR3 covers 14 residues. The germline gives CDR1 MGHRA, CDR2 YSYEKL. The CDR3 bases are TGCGCCAGCAGCCAGGTGAGTATGGGCGTGGAAGCTTTCTTT. Protein sequence: CASSQVSMGVEAFF.

The V gene is TRBV7-2, the J gene TRBJ1-4, with 7 nucleotides matching TRBD1. CDR3 length: 15 residues. Germline CDR1 reads SGHTA; CDR2 reads FQGNSA. The V segment lost 3 bases and the J segment 3 bases; nucleotides outside the gene matches: 4. The CDR3 DNA sequence: TGTGCCAGCAGCTTTTCAGGGGGTTCTAATGAAAAACTGTTTTTT. It encodes CASSFSGGSNEKLFF.

The chain carries TRBV11-2 and TRBJ1-1; 7 bases fit TRBD1. The CDR3 consists of 18 residues. The germline V gene has CDR1 SGHAT and CDR2 FQNNGV. Unmatched junction bases numbered 16, after V lost 3 bases and J lost 3 bases. CDR3 amino acids: CASSLRGRGRVKYTEAFF. CDR3 DNA sequence: TGTGCCAGCAGCTTGAGGGGGCGCGGAAGGGTGAAGTACACTGAAGCTTTCTTT.

The V call is TRBV5-4, the J call TRBJ2-3, with 8 positions matching TRBD2. Germline loops: CDR1 SGHNT, CDR2 YYREEE (reference sequence). The trim removed 3 bases at V and 7 bases at J, leaving 10 bases unmatched. The CDR3 is made up of 15 amino acids. CDR3 residues: CASSSGGLARNTQYF. CDR3 sequence (DNA): TGTGCCAGCAGCTCCGGTGGACTAGCTCGGAATACGCAGTATTTT.

The rearrangement links TRBV19 to TRBJ1-6; D unclear. The germline CDR1 and CDR2 sequences are LNHDA and SQIVND (reference sequence). The CDR3 extends over 15 amino acids. V lost 1 base to trimming and J lost 5 bases, with 9 bases between them. The CDR3: CASSIANPNNSPLHF. The CDR3 nucleotides read TGTGCCAGTAGTATAGCGAACCCGAATAATTCACCCCTCCACTTT.

The chain links TRBV14 to TRBJ2-7; 8 positions agree with TRBD2. The CDR3 has 16 residues. Per germline, CDR1 SGHDN and CDR2 FVKESK. With V trimmed by 4 bases and J by 9 bases, 17 bases remained unmatched. CDR3 protein: CASSPTKIGRALRQYF. The CDR3 DNA sequence: TGTGCCAGCAGCCCAACAAAGATCGGGAGGGCCTTACGGCAGTACTTC.